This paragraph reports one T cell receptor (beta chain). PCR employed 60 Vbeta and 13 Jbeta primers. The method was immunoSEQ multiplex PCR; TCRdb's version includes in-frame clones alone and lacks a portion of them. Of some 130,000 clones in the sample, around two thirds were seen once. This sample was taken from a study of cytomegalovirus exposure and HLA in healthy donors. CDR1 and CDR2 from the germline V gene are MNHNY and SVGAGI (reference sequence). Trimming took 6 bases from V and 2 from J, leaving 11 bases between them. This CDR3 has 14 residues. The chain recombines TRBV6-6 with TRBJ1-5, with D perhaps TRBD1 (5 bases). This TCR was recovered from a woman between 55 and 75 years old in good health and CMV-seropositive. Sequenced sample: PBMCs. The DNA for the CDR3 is TGTGCCAGCAGCCGCCGGGGGGGCAATCAGCCCCAGCATTTT. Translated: CASSRRGGNQPQHF.